What follows describes a single T cell receptor (beta chain). What it binds is unknown. The data belong to a study of cytomegalovirus exposure and HLA in healthy donors. Germline CDR1 and CDR2: SGHRS and YFSETQ. The CDR3 extends over 15 amino acids. The V segment lost 5 bases and the J segment 5 bases; nucleotides outside the gene matches: 11. Findings of the study overall: Being productive about 90% or about 30% of the time was typical of most TCR beta V segments in an earlier analysis.

Researchers ran the PCR with 60 Vbeta and 13 Jbeta primers. Authors' processing steps: A later analysis tallied 65 million to 85 million unique TCR beta chains, about 12 million of them shared. Assay: immunoSEQ multiplex PCR; the TCRdb copy retains only in-frame clones and omits some. V and J calls and clone size are those listed in that table; D and trimming were worked out from the DNA. The table gives 200,000 or so clones; the top ten clones make up 0.65% to 0.75% of it. This TCR was sampled from a boy aged 5-17 years in good health and CMV-seronegative. The source material was PBMCs. The chain joins TRBV5-1 to TRBJ2-7; 9 bases match TRBD1. In DNA, the CDR3 is TGCGCCAGCAGTTTTGGACAGGGGCTGGTCCACGAGCAGTACTTC. Its protein is CASSFGQGLVHEQYF.